The 3 T cell receptor beta chains listed next were all sequenced from one sample in a study of blood T cell repertoires in COVID-19. The table came from immunoSEQ multiplex PCR; TCRdb's copy has only in-frame clones and leaves some out. The data contain 280,000 or so clones, 80% to 90% of them singletons. Sequenced input: PBMCs or T cells enriched from blood (not recorded which). These receptors originate from a young man who had recovered from COVID-19.

The V gene is TRBV30, the J gene TRBJ1-3; TRBD1 is a possible D gene (6 bases). The CDR3 sequence is 15 residues long. Trimming pared 3 bases from V and 2 bases from J, leaving 14 bases between. In germline, CDR1 is GTSNPN, CDR2 SVGIG (reference sequence). The CDR3 loop is CAWSPRGITGNTIYF. CDR3 bases: TGTGCCTGGAGCCCTAGGGGGATAACTGGAAACACCATATATTTT.

This sequence joins TRBV27 and TRBJ1-4, with D tentatively TRBD1 (6 bases). CDR1 and CDR2 from the germline V gene are MNHEY and SMNVEV (reference sequence). The CDR3 covers 15 residues. The V and J ends lost 5 bases and 8 bases respectively, with 18 bases between them. This CDR3 is CASSTVRDKIEKLFF. DNA for the CDR3: TGTGCCAGCAGTACAGTCCGGGACAAGATAGAAAAACTGTTTTTT.

The chain links TRBV27 to TRBJ1-1; no clear D gene. The CDR3 is made up of 13 amino acids. Deletions cut 5 bases from V and 5 bases from J, with 12 bases between. CDR1 is MNHEY and CDR2 is SMNVEV in the germline V gene (reference sequence). The CDR3: CASSPLGLTEAFF. CDR3 DNA: TGTGCCAGCAGTCCGCTCGGGTTGACTGAAGCTTTCTTT.